The sequence of this TCR beta chain was determined in a study of blood T cell repertoires in COVID-19. In the study overall: Samples representing acute and convalescent COVID-19 were sourced from the United States, Italy and Spain. Sample material is recorded as cDNA or gDNA derived from T cells, B-cell-depleted T cells, or PBMCs.

The CDR3 sequence is 14 residues long. Deletions cut 0 bases from V and 5 bases from J, with 7 bases between. Per the germline V gene, CDR1 is LGHNA and CDR2 is YSLEER. Patients in Seattle were enrolled during active infection, then followed longitudinally. Authors' data handling: Estimation of nucleated cell counts was performed using reference gene primer amplification. Data came from immunoSEQ multiplex PCR; TCRdb stores just in-frame clones and leaves some out. D and trimming come from the DNA, and the V and J calls and clone size come from that table. The sample yields approximately 270,000 clones, approximately 85% seen once.

The clonotype was recovered from a human donor with COVID-19, enrolled during active disease. The donor label of this sample is uncertain. The V gene is TRBV4-3, the J gene TRBJ2-2; a weak D match, TRBD2 (5 bases). The sequenced material came from peripheral blood. CDR3 nucleotide sequence: TGCGCCAGCAGCCAAGATTCGGGAACCGGGGAGCTGTTTTTT. Protein: CASSQDSGTGELFF.